The source of this TCR beta chain is a study of blood T cell repertoires in COVID-19. Germline CDR1 and CDR2: SGHTA and FQGNSA. V lost 5 bases, J lost 8 bases, and 7 bases lay in between. This CDR3 comprises 11 residues. Repertoires were generated with immunoSEQ multiplex PCR, while TCRdb's copy carries only in-frame clones and drops some. This table holds hundreds of thousands of clones, around nine tenths found once. The clonotype originates from a woman aged 70 to 79 with COVID-19, enrolled during active disease. V and J are TRBV7-2 and TRBJ2-1, with no clear D. The sequencing input was peripheral blood. The CDR3 nucleotides read TGTGCCAGCAGCCCGCGCCATGAGCAGTTCTTC. Translated, it gives CASSPRHEQFF.